This entry features one T cell receptor (beta chain) sequence. Antigen unknown. The germline V gene encodes CDR1 SGHTA and CDR2 FQGNSA. With 3 bases removed from V and 0 bases from J, the gap between germline ends came to 11 bases. This CDR3 comprises 15 residues. Amplification used 60 Vbeta primers and 13 Jbeta primers. Libraries were prepared by immunoSEQ multiplex PCR; TCRdb keeps only in-frame clonotypes and omits some of them. The top ten hold 5.6% of the sample, which has 150,000 or so clones, more than 70% seen once. Donors counted as nominally healthy when sampled, yet unrecorded immune exposures were likely. These data are taken from a study of cytomegalovirus exposure and HLA in healthy donors. General study results and limits: Associated with cytomegalovirus, according to the listing, were 150 to 200 TCR beta chains.

The J gene is TRBJ1-1, the V gene TRBV7-2; D remains unclear. The specimen was PBMCs. This TCR was recovered from a woman aged 35 to 49 in good health and CMV-seropositive. This chain's CDR3 is CASSFDFAVNTEAFF. In nucleotides, the CDR3 is TGTGCCAGCAGCTTCGACTTCGCGGTGAACACTGAAGCTTTCTTT.